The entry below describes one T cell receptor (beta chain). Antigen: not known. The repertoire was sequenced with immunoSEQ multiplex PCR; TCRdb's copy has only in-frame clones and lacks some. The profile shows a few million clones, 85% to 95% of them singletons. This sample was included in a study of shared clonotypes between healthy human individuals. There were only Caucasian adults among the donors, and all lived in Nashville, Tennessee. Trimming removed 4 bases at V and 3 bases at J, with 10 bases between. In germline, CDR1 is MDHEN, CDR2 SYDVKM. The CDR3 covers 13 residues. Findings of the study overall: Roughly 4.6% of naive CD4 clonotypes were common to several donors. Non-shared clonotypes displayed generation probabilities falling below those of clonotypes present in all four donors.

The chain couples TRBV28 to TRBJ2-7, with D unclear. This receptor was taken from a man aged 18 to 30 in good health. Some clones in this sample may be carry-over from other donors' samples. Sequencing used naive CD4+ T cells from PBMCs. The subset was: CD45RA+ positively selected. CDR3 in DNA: TGTGCCAGCAGTTCCCCCGCCGGCTACGAGCAGTACTTC. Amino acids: CASSSPAGYEQYF.